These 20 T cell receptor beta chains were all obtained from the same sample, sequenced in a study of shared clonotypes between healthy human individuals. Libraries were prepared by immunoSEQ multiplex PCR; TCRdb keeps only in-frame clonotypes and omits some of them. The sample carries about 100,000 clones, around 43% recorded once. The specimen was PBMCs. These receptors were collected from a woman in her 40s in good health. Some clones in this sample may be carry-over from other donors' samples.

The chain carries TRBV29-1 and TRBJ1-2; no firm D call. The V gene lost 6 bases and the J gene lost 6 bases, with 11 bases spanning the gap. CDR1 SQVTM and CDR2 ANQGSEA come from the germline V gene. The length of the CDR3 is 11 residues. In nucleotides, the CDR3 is TGCAGCGTGTCCTCAAACCATGGCTACACCTTC. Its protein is CSVSSNHGYTF.

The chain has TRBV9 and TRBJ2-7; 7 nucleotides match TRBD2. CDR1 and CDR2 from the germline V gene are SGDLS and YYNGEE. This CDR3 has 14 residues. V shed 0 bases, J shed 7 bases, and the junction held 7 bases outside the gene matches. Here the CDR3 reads CASSVAASGGEQYF. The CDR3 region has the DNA TGTGCCAGCAGCGTAGCTGCTAGCGGCGGGGAGCAGTACTTC.

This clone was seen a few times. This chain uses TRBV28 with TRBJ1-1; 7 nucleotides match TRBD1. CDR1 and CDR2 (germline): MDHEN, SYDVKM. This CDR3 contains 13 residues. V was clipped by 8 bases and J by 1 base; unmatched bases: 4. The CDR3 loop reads CASDRDPNTEAFF. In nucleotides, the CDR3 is TGTGCCAGCGACAGGGATCCGAACACTGAAGCTTTCTTT.

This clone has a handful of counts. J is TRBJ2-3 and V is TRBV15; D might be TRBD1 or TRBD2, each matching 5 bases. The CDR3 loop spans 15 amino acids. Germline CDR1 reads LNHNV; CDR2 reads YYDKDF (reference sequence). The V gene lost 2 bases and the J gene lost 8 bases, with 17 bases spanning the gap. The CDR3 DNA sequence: TGTGCCACCAGCAGACCCGGGACCAAACAAACTACGCAGTATTTT. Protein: CATSRPGTKQTTQYF.

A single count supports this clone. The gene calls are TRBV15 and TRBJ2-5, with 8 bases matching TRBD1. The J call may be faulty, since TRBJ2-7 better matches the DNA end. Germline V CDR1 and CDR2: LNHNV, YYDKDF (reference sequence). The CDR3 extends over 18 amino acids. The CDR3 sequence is CATSGGSGTGQKPYEQYF. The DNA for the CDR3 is TGTGCCACCAGCGGGGGTTCCGGGACAGGACAAAAGCCCTACGAGCAGTACTTC.

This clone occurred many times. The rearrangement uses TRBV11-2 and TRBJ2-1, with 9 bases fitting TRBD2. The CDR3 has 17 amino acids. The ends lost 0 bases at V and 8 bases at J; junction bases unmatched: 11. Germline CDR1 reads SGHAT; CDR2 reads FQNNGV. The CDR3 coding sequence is TGTGCCAGCAGCTTAGACAGGACTAGCGTGTTTGTAGATGAGCAGTTCTTC. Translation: CASSLDRTSVFVDEQFF.

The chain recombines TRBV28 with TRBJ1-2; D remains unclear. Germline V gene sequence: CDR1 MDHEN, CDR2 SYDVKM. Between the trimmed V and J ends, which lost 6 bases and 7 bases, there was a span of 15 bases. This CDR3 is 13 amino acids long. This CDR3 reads CASRPGNSGGYTF. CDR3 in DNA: TGTGCCAGCAGACCCGGCAATTCAGGTGGCTACACCTTC.

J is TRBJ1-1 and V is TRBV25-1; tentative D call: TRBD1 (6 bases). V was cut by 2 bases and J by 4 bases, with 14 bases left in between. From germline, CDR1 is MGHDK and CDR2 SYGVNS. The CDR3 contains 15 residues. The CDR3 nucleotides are TGTGCCAGCAGTGAACCTTTACAGGGATCCACTGAAGCTTTCTTT. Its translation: CASSEPLQGSTEAFF.

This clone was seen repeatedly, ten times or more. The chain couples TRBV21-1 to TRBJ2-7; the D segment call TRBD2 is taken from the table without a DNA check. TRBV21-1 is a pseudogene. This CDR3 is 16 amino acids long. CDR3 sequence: CASRTGLAEGNYEQYF. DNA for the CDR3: TGTGCCAGCAGAACGGGACTAGCGGAAGGTAATTACGAGCAGTACTTC.

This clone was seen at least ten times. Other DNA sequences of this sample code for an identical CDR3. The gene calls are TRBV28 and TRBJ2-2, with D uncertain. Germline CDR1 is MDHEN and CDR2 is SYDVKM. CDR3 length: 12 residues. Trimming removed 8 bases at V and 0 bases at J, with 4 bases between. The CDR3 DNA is TGTGCCAGCGTATCGAACACCGGGGAGCTGTTTTTT. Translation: CASVSNTGELFF.

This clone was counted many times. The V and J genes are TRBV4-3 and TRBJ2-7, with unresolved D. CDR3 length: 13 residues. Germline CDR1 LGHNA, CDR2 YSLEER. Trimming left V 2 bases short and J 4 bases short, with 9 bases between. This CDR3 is CASSQLVGYEQYF. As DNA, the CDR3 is TGCGCCAGCAGCCAACTAGTGGGGTACGAGCAGTACTTC.

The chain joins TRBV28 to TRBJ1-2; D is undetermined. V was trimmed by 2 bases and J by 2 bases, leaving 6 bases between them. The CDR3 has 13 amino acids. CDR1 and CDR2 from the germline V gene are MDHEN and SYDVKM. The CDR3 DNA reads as TGTGCCAGCAGTTTAGACAAAAACTATGGCTACACCTTC. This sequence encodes CASSLDKNYGYTF.

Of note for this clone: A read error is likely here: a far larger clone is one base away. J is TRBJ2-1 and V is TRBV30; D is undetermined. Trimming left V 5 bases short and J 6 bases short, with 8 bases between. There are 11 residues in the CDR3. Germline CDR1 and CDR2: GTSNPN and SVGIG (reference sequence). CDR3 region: CAWGTPNEQFF. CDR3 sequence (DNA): TGTGCCTGGGGTACCCCCAATGAGCAGTTCTTC.

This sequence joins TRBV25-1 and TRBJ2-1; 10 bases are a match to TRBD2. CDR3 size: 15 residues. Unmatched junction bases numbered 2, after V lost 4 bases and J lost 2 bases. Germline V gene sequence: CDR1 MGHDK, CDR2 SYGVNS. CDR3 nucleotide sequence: TGTGCCAGCAGTGCTAGCGGGGGTACCTACAATGAGCAGTTCTTC. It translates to CASSASGGTYNEQFF.

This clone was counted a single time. Written as DNA, the CDR3 is TGTGCCAGCAGCTTAGTTGCTCTACAGGGCGGAAAACTGTTTTTT. It is translated as CASSLVALQGGKLFF. The V call is TRBV7-2, the J call TRBJ1-4, with D perhaps matching TRBD1 (6 bases). The CDR3 extends over 15 amino acids. V was clipped by 1 base and J by 10 bases, with 16 bases between them. Germline CDR1 and CDR2: SGHTA and FQGNSA.

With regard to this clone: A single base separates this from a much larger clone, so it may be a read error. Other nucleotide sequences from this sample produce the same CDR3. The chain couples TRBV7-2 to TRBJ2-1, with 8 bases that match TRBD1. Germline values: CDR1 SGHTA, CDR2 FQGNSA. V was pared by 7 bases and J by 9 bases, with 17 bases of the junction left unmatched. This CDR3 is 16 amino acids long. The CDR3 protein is CASNPSGGASLSEQFF. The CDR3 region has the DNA TGTGCCAGCAACCCTTCAGGGGGCGCGAGCCTGAGTGAGCAGTTCTTC.

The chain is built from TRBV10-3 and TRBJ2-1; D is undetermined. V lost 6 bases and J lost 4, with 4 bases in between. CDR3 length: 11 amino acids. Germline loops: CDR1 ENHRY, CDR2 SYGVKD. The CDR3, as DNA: TGTGCCATCAGCGAATACAATGAGCAGTTCTTC. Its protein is CAISEYNEQFF.

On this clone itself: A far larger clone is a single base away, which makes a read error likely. CDR3 sequence: CASRGTRAEKLFF. CDR3 in DNA: TGTGCCAGCAGGGGGACAAGGGCTGAAAAACTGTTTTTT. The gene calls are TRBV4-2 and TRBJ1-4; D perhaps matches TRBD1 (6 bases). The V gene lost 6 bases and the J gene lost 7 bases, with 12 bases spanning the gap. CDR3 length equals 13 residues. From germline, CDR1 is LGHNA and CDR2 YNFKEQ.

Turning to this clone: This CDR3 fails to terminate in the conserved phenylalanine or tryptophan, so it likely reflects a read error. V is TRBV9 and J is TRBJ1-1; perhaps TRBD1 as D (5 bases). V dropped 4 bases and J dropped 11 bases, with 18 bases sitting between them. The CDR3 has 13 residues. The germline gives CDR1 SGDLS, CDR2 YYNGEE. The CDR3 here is CASSPSAREDAFL. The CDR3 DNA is TGTGCCAGCAGCCCTAGTGCCAGGGAGGACGCTTTCCTT.

CDR3 bases: TGCAGTGCCGAAGATGCGGATACGCAGTATTTT. Amino acids: CSAEDADTQYF. V usage is TRBV20-1 and J usage is TRBJ2-3, with no clear D. CDR1 and CDR2 (germline): DFQATT, SNEGSKA (reference sequence). Trimming left V 6 bases short and J 6 bases short, with 10 bases between. CDR3 length: 11 amino acids.